One and the same sample provided the 8 T cell receptor beta chains below, sequenced in a study of T cells in Graves' hyperthyroidism and ophthalmopathy. Template material for amplifying TCR beta CDR3 regions consisted of RNA transcripts. HTBI primers were the set used in a first-round RT-PCR of the TCR CDR3. Each CDR3 protein is one row after TCRdb ran MiXCR on the multiplex PCR reads. The top ten hold approximately 32% of the sample, which has approximately 370,000 distinct CDR3 sequences, around 14% seen once. Sequencing input: blood. These receptors all stem from a woman between 25 and 40 years old with Graves' hyperthyroidism.

This clonotype was counted a single time. This rearrangement joins TRBV6-5 to TRBJ2-2; 12 nucleotides align to TRBD2. V dropped 4 bases and J dropped 0; count of bases not matched to a gene: 3. Per the germline V gene, CDR1 is MNHEY and CDR2 is SVGAGI. The CDR3 covers 17 residues. The CDR3 here is CASSFWTSGANTGELFF. The CDR3 bases are TGTGCCAGCAGTTTCTGGACTAGCGGGGCGAACACCGGGGAGCTGTTTTTT.

This clonotype has a count of ten or more. The rearrangement joins TRBV20-1 to TRBJ1-1; D possibly corresponds to TRBD1 (5 bases). The germline gives CDR1 DFQATT, CDR2 SNEGSKA (reference sequence). CDR3 length: 14 amino acids. CDR3 sequence reads: CNAEARIGDTEAFF. CDR3 DNA sequence: TGCAATGCGGAGGCGCGGATAGGGGACACTGAAGCTTTCTTT.

About this clonotype itself: Being one base from a much bigger clone, this may be a read error. The chain combines TRBV10-1 with TRBJ2-5; D assignment may be TRBD1 or TRBD2 (6 bases each). The CDR3 spans 15 residues. V was cut by 4 bases and J by 4 bases, with 16 bases left in between. Germline V lookup: CDR1 WNHNN, CDR2 SYGVQD (reference sequence). The CDR3 DNA sequence: TGCGCCAGCAGTGCAGAGACAGGCGGGGTAGAGACCCAGTACTTC. As protein: CASSAETGGVETQYF.

This clonotype was recorded at least ten times. The V call is TRBV28, the J call TRBJ2-7, with TRBD1 matching over 10 bases. J lost 7 bases, V lost 4 bases, and 7 bases had no gene match. This CDR3 comprises 14 residues. The germline gives CDR1 MDHEN, CDR2 SYDVKM. This CDR3 is CASSSGTGVEEQYF. CDR3 coding DNA: TGTGCCAGCAGTTCCGGGACAGGGGTAGAGGAGCAGTACTTC.

The gene calls are TRBV7-2 and TRBJ2-1; 16 nucleotides align to TRBD2. In germline, CDR1 is SGHTA, CDR2 FQGNSA. The CDR3 length is 16 residues. V lost 3 bases, J lost 12 bases, and 8 bases stayed unmatched. CDR3 nucleotide sequence: TGTGCCAGCAGCTTGATTGATGGGACTAGCGGGAGGGGGCAGTTCTTC. Residues: CASSLIDGTSGRGQFF.

In its sample, this clonotype was seen many times. The genes are TRBV30 and TRBJ2-3; D gene uncertain. Looked up from germline, CDR1 is GTSNPN and CDR2 is SVGIG (reference sequence). This CDR3 has 13 residues. Trimming stripped 2 bases from V and 2 bases from J, with 8 bases between. In DNA form, the CDR3 reads TGTGCCTGGAGTCCTGGGGTCACAGATACGCAGTATTTT. Translation: CAWSPGVTDTQYF.

Remarks on this clonotype: At one boundary the junction diverges from the germline segment, which might be a read error. The V and J genes are TRBV20-1 and TRBJ2-2; 7 positions agree with TRBD2. CDR1 and CDR2 from the germline V gene are DFQATT and SNEGSKA (reference sequence). The CDR3 loop spans 17 amino acids. The chain's CDR3 is CNARVKVAGVGTGELFF. For the CDR3, the DNA is TGCAATGCTAGAGTAAAGGTGGCGGGAGTGGGTACCGGGGAGCTGTTTTTT.

This clonotype was observed at least ten times. V usage is TRBV2 and J usage is TRBJ2-1; 12 bases are shared with TRBD2. Germline V lookup: CDR1 SNHLY, CDR2 FYNNEI. The CDR3 covers 15 residues. V lost 6 bases and J lost 9; bases outside the gene matches: 9. CDR3 coding DNA: TGTGCCAGCAGGGACCTAGCGGGGGGGCAGGGTGAGCAGTTCTTC. This codes for CASRDLAGGQGEQFF.